One T cell receptor (beta chain) is described in this entry. Its cognate antigen is unknown. The sample comes from a study of T cell responses to AZD1222 COVID-19 vaccine. Here immunoSEQ multiplex PCR was the method, and the copy in TCRdb shows in-frame clones only, minus some. The sample carries 90,000 to 120,000 clones, around 91% recorded once. Regarding the study as a whole: Seropositivity was recorded at baseline in only a handful of AZD1222 recipients. Most donors were white British and more were female, and clonal diversity was possibly underestimated.

Germline CDR1 reads SGHRS; CDR2 reads YFSETQ. V shed 4 bases and J 4 bases; nucleotides not matched to a gene: 6. CDR3 length: 15 amino acids. The chain employs TRBV5-1 and TRBJ1-5, with 9 bases lining up with TRBD1. This specimen was peripheral blood, taken on day 0 of AZD1222 vaccination. This receptor was identified in an adult in good health. CDR3: CASSPGQGGNQPQHF. The CDR3, as DNA: TGCGCCAGCAGCCCGGGACAGGGAGGTAATCAGCCCCAGCATTTT.